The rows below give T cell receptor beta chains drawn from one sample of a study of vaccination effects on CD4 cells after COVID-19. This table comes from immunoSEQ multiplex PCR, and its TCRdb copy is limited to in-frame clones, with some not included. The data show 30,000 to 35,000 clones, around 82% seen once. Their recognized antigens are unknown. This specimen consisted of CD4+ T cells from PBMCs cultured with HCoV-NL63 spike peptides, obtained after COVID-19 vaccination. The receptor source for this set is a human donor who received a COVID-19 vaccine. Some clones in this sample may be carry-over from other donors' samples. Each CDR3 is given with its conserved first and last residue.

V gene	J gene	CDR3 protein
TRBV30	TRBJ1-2	CAWSRGRNYGYTF
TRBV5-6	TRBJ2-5	CASSSKTSGEETQYF
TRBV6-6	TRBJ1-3	CASSQRGGAGNTIYF
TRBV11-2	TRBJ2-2	CASSSRDRGRDTGELFF
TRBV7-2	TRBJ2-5	CASSLGGFQETQYF
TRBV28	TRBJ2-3	CASSFVTSGGMSNTDTQYF
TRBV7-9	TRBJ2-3	CASSPGTGGPGTQYF
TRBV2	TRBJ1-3	CASRTGAGNTIYF
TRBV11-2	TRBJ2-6	CASSHYKGAVGANVLTF
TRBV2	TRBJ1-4	CASRSSPTGAGLFF